This is a list of T cell receptor beta chains from one sample in a study of regulatory T cells in long-lasting Graves disease. Each CDR3 protein is one row after TCRdb ran MiXCR on the multiplex PCR reads. Of about 470,000 distinct CDR3 sequences listed, approximately 21% were seen once; the top ten hold around 7%. This specimen consisted of peripheral blood mononuclear cells (PBMCs), obtained when the disease was refractory, from a patient treated with antithyroid drugs. The source is a female donor with Graves disease. Each CDR3 is given with its conserved first and last residue. A D gene is named only where the DNA matches it firmly. Rows may omit the clone size; those that give it use once, few, many or a size class.

d_call j_call v_call clone_size cdr3_nt cdr3_aa
. TRBJ1-5 TRBV2 few TGTGCCAGTAAGGGCCCAGGGCCTAATCAGCCCCAGCATTTT CASKGPGPNQPQHF
. TRBJ1-2 TRBV19 few TGTGCCAGTAGTCCCTCCGGGACATCGAACTATGGCTACACCTTC CASSPSGTSNYGYTF
TRBD1 TRBJ2-5 TRBV2 many TGTGCCAGCAGCTCGACAGGGGCCGTGGAGACCCAGTACTTC CASSSTGAVETQYF
. TRBJ2-2 TRBV2 many TGTGCCAGCAGTGGGCGCGCGGGTAGCGCTATGTTGACCGGGGAGCTGTTTTTT CASSGRAGSAMLTGELFF
. TRBJ2-3 TRBV29-1 once TGCAGCGTTGCGGAGGCAGATACGCAGTATTTT CSVAEADTQYF
. TRBJ1-1 TRBV11-2 few TGTGCCAGCAGCTGGGCCGGGCCTCAGGGGACTTTCTTT CASSWAGPQGTFF
. TRBJ1-2 TRBV5-1 many TGCGCCAGCAGCTCCTCGATGGGCCCATTAAAGGCTTTGGACTATGGCTACACCTTC CASSSSMGPLKALDYGYTF
TRBD1 TRBJ1-5 TRBV19 . TGTGCCAGTAGTACCGACAGGGTACGGAGCAATCAGCCCCAGCATTTT CASSTDRVRSNQPQHF
. TRBJ1-2 TRBV5-5 many TGTGCCAGCAGCTTTTCGACAGCAGTCTATGGCTACACCTTC CASSFSTAVYGYTF
. TRBJ2-5 TRBV20-1 . TGCAGTGCTATCAGGACAGTAGGGCAAGAGACCCAGTACTTC CSAIRTVGQETQYF
. TRBJ1-2 TRBV25-1 . TGTGCCAGCAGTGAATGGACGGAACCCCAGGATGGCTACACCTTC CASSEWTEPQDGYTF
. TRBJ2-2 TRBV19 . TGTGCCAGTAGTATTGGCGGCGCAGCGAGGGGGGCCGGGGAGCTGTTTTTT CASSIGGAARGAGELFF
. TRBJ2-5 TRBV30 many TGTGCCTGGAGACGGAGAGAAGAGACCCAGTACTTC CAWRRREETQYF
. TRBJ2-7 TRBV7-3 many TGTGCCAGCAGCTTATCCCCAGGTTCCTACGAGCAGTACTTC CASSLSPGSYEQYF
. TRBJ2-5 TRBV7-3 . TGTGCCAGCAGCCCCAAAGAAAGGCGCCGAGTCCAAGAGACCCAGTACTTC CASSPKERRRVQETQYF
. TRBJ2-5 TRBV14 . TGTGCCAATCCGAGTCGGACAGCGCAAGAGACCCAGTACTTC CANPSRTAQETQYF
. TRBJ1-2 TRBV7-2 few TGTGCCAGCAGCTTAGGGGGGGCTGGGGCTAACTATGGCTACACCTTC CASSLGGAGANYGYTF
. TRBJ1-2 TRBV28 many TGTGCCAGCAGTCCAACAGGGCCGGGTGGCTACACCTTC CASSPTGPGGYTF
. TRBJ1-1 TRBV28 . TGTGCCAGCTCACCATTGGATCCCCCGGGGCGAGAAACTGAAGCTTTCTTT CASSPLDPPGRETEAFF
. TRBJ2-7 TRBV9 . TGTGCCAGCAGCGTAGAAGTGCCAGGCGAGCAGTACTTC CASSVEVPGEQYF
. TRBJ2-1 TRBV4-1 many TGCGCCAGCAGCCAAGAGAGCAATGAGCAGTTCTTC CASSQESNEQFF
TRBD1 TRBJ1-5 TRBV7-8 many TGTGCCAGCAGCCCAGGGGGCGGATATAGCAATCAGCCCCAGCATTTT CASSPGGGYSNQPQHF
. TRBJ2-5 TRBV9 . TGTGCCAGCAGCGTAAATCTGCCTAGCCCTTTTCGCTTATCCTTC CASSVNLPSPFRLSF
. TRBJ2-3 TRBV10-1 . TGCGCCAGCAGTGGGGGACATTTGCCTGGCACAGATACGCAGTATTTT CASSGGHLPGTDTQYF
. TRBJ1-4 TRBV28 many TGTGCCAGCAGTTTCTTCGAAAAACTGTTTTTT CASSFFEKLFF
. TRBJ1-4 TRBV20-1 . TGCAGTGCTGAAAGGGCCTCTTGGGAAAAACTGTTTTTT CSAERASWEKLFF
TRBD2 TRBJ2-2 TRBV6-5 . TGTGCCAGCAGTTCCCCGACTAGCGGGGCCGGGGAGCTGTTTTTT CASSSPTSGAGELFF
. TRBJ1-2 TRBV3-1 many TGTGCCAGCAGCCAAGATCTGACAGCTACCTATGGCTACACCTTC CASSQDLTATYGYTF
. TRBJ1-1 TRBV29-1 few TGCAGCGTTGATAAAAATGGGTTT CSVDKNGF
. TRBJ2-7 TRBV20-1 many TGCAGTGCCTCGGGGATAGGCTACGAGCAGTACTTC CSASGIGYEQYF
TRBD2 TRBJ2-3 TRBV11-1 few TGTGCCAGCAGGCAGACTAGCGGGAGTGCAGATACGCAGTATTTT CASRQTSGSADTQYF
. TRBJ1-5 TRBV6-2/TRBV6-3 . TGTGCCAGCAGTTACTCGATCCAGGAAAATTATAGCAATCAGCCCCAGCATTTT CASSYSIQENYSNQPQHF
. TRBJ2-1 TRBV10-3 few TGTGCCATCAGTGCGGGGCCCCCCTACAATGAGCAGTTCTTC CAISAGPPYNEQFF
TRBD2 TRBJ2-5 TRBV20-1 . TGCAGTGCCACCTTAACTAGCGGGGTAGAGACCCAGTACTTC CSATLTSGVETQYF
. TRBJ2-5 TRBV24-1 many TGTGCCACCAGTGATTCCCGTGGGGAGACCCAGTACTTC CATSDSRGETQYF
. TRBJ2-7 TRBV28 many TGTGCCAGCAGTTTAATTCACGGCAGAGGGGAGCAGTACTTC CASSLIHGRGEQYF
. TRBJ2-7 TRBV4-1 once TGCGCCAGCAGCCAATCCACAAACTACGAGCAGTACTTC CASSQSTNYEQYF
TRBD1 TRBJ1-1 TRBV15 few TGTGCCACCAGCGTAAGGACAGGTGGACTGAACACTGAAGCTTTCTTT CATSVRTGGLNTEAFF
. TRBJ1-1 TRBV28 many TGTGCCAGCAGCCTGGTAGGGACGACTGAAGCTTTCTTT CASSLVGTTEAFF
. TRBJ2-7 TRBV5-1 many TGCGCCAGCAGCTTCAACCAGGAACTGTACGAGCAGTACTTC CASSFNQELYEQYF
. TRBJ2-7 TRBV6-5 many TGTGCCAGCAGTTACTCGAGTGGAAACCACTACGAGCAGTACTTC CASSYSSGNHYEQYF
. TRBJ2-5 TRBV7-2 few TGTGCCAGCAGCTTAGGTGCCTACCAAGAGACCCAGTACTTC CASSLGAYQETQYF
. TRBJ2-2 TRBV12-3/TRBV12-4 many TGTGCCAGCAGACCGGGATCCACCGGGGAGCTGTTTTTT CASRPGSTGELFF
. TRBJ1-1 TRBV10-3 . TGTGCCATCAGTGAGTCGAGTGGGGGGGACACTGAAGCTTTCTTT CAISESSGGDTEAFF
. TRBJ1-1 TRBV2 many TGTGCCAGCAACACAATTACCGAGACTGAAGCTTTCTTT CASNTITETEAFF
. TRBJ2-5 TRBV16 many TGTGCCAGCAGCCAATTAGGAGAGACCCAGTACTTC CASSQLGETQYF
. TRBJ2-5 TRBV11-3 many TGTGCCAGCAGCTCTCCTAGGGGGAGGGCGGAGACCCAGTACTTC CASSSPRGRAETQYF
. TRBJ1-1 TRBV5-1 many TGCGCCAGCAGCTTGGCCTCGGTTCTCGGTGAAGCTTTCTTT CASSLASVLGEAFF
. TRBJ1-1 TRBV14 few TGTGCCAGCAGCCAAGCCCAGAACACTGAAGCTTTCTTT CASSQAQNTEAFF
. TRBJ2-2 TRBV19 . TGTGCCAGTAGCCTAGTCCGGGCCCGCAACAGGGGAGGGTTGAACACCGGGGAGCTGTTTTTT CASSLVRARNRGGLNTGELFF
. TRBJ1-1 TRBV6-5 few TGTGCCAGCAGTTACTCGATTAAAGGGAACACTGAAGCTTTCTTT CASSYSIKGNTEAFF
. TRBJ1-1 TRBV27 many TGTGCCAGCAGTTTGGACAGATTGAACACTGAAGCTTTCTTT CASSLDRLNTEAFF